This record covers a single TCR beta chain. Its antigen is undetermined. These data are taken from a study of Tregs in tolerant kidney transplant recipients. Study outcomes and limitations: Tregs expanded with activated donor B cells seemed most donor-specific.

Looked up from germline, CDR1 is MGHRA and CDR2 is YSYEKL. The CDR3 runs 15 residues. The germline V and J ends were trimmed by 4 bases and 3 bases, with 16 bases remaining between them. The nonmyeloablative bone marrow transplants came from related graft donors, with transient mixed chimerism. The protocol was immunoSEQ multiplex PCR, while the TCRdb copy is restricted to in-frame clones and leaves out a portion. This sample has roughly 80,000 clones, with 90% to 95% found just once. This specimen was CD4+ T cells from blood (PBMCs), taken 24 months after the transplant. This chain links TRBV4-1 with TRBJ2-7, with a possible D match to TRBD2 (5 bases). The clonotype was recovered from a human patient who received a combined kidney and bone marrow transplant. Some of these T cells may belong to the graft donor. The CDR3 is CASSRFGNEGYEQYF. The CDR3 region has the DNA TGCGCCAGCAGCCGGTTCGGTAACGAGGGCTACGAGCAGTACTTC.